Here is one T cell receptor (beta chain) with its context. The antigen this receptor binds is unknown. Base qualities are missing; no much larger clone stands one base away. This sample was included in a study of T cell changes during pregnancy in multiple sclerosis (dated by TCRdb to about 2019). Describing the broader study: Changes in the T cell repertoire over the course of pregnancy were examined in this study in women with multiple sclerosis.

The method was the immunoSEQ multiplex PCR assay. TCRdb holds this immuneACCESS table with in-frame rearrangements only. Some clones are missing; in checked studies, unresolved V genes explain under half, and the rest has no known cause. The sample table contains under 95,000 clones; only one count was recorded for over 80% of them. The top ten clones comprise 0.43% of the sample. The material sequenced was CD4+ T cells from peripheral blood mononuclear cells, taken before pregnancy. The TCR sequence derives from a female donor with multiple sclerosis, enrolled in a pregnancy study.

The CDR3 protein sequence reads: CATSRDGGGTDTQYF. Here is the DNA: TGTGCCACCAGCAGAGACGGGGGGGGTACAGATACGCAGTATTTT. The rearranged chain carries TRBV15 and TRBJ2-3, with 8 junctional bases fitting TRBD2. There are 15 amino acids in the CDR3, from cysteine to phenylalanine inclusive. Left in the record is the CDR3 DNA by itself, 45 bases read in frame from the first base. V is trimmed back by 0 bases and J by 3 bases, and the junction contains 2 bases that no gene match accounts for. From the germline V gene (reference sequence), CDR1 is LNHNV and CDR2 is YYDKDF.